This T cell receptor beta chain was observed in a study of siplizumab effects on memory and regulatory T cells. The V end lost 6 bases, the J end lost 6 bases, and 15 bases lay between the germline ends. This CDR3 region has 14 residues. Germline CDR1 is SGDLS and CDR2 is YYNGEE. The study's findings and limits: Apparently key alloresponse contributors, naive T cells also seemed more diverse than memory cells. Few alloreactive clones mapped to unstimulated subsets.

Data came from immunoSEQ multiplex PCR; TCRdb stores just in-frame clones and leaves some out. The table records approximately 100,000 clones, around nine tenths of them present only once. Concerning this clone: What it binds is unknown.

This chain joins TRBV9 and TRBJ2-2; D may be TRBD1 (6 bases). This TCR was sampled from a human donor in good health. The sample consisted of non-Treg CD4+ T cells sorted from blood. The CDR3 is CASMERGNSGELFF. CDR3 DNA sequence: TGTGCCAGCATGGAGAGGGGGAATTCCGGGGAGCTGTTTTTT.